This T cell receptor beta chain was sequenced in a study of T cells in Graves' hyperthyroidism and ophthalmopathy. Regarding the study as a whole: It was a median approximately six months before onset that the model predicted ophthalmopathy. Most thyroid clonotypes expanded above 0.001 were also detected in blood.

Amplified TCR beta CDR3 regions derived from RNA transcripts. First-round RT-PCR targeting the TCR CDR3 was performed with the HTBI primer set. MiXCR, applied by TCRdb to the multiplex PCR reads, yields one record per CDR3 protein. The top ten hold about 7% of the sample, which has a few hundred thousand distinct CDR3 sequences, 15% to 18% seen once. Between the trimmed V and J ends, which lost 0 bases and 2 bases, there was a span of 9 bases. CDR1 is MNHEY, CDR2 SVGEGT, per germline. The CDR3 extends over 15 amino acids. This clonotype showed up just a few times. The target antigen is unknown. Isolation of PBMCs was performed on about 9.9 ml fresh peripheral blood.

The chain carries TRBV6-2 or TRBV6-3 and TRBJ2-3; possible D gene TRBD1, 6 bases. The origin of this receptor is a woman in her thirties with Graves' hyperthyroidism. The sequenced sample consisted of blood. CDR3 DNA: TGTGCCAGCAGTTACTCGAGGGGGATCACAGATACGCAGTATTTT. Protein product: CASSYSRGITDTQYF.